The present entry profiles one T cell receptor (beta chain) with its context. This specimen comes from a study of T cell changes during pregnancy in multiple sclerosis. Sequencing was performed with immunoSEQ multiplex PCR; in TCRdb, only in-frame clones are kept and a portion is missing. The sample contains about 75,000 clones, more than 80% of which appear only once. The CDR3 has 13 amino acids. Germline CDR1 and CDR2: SGHTA and FQGNSA. V was cut by 1 base and J by 8 bases, with 9 bases left in between. This specimen consisted of peripheral blood, obtained in the first trimester of pregnancy. The receptor's source is a female donor in good health, enrolled as a control in a pregnancy study. The chain carries TRBV7-2 and TRBJ2-1, with no clear D. For the CDR3, the DNA is TGTGCCAGCAGCTTAGGTGCTTCAGATGAGCAGTTCTTC. Encoded protein: CASSLGASDEQFF.